The clone carrying this T cell receptor (beta chain) was found a few times. Its matching antigen is unknown. Every isolated RNA sample was fully reverse transcribed, so sequencing captured expressed TCRB transcripts. The repertoire was sequenced with immunoSEQ multiplex PCR; TCRdb's copy has only in-frame clones and lacks some. The repertoire has a few hundred thousand clones, around a tenth of them found once; the top ten carry about 0.6%. This CDR3 contains 16 residues. Trimming left V 0 bases short and J 6 bases short, with 16 bases between. Germline CDR1 is MNHEY and CDR2 is SMNVEV (reference sequence). This sample was taken from a study of beta chain features in type 1 diabetes. Sampling consisted of one heparinised blood draw per donor, averaging about 116 mL. Study-level results: Among patients with Type 1 diabetes, TCRB CDR3s were moderately but significantly shorter in every one of the four CD4+ subsets. Any PCR bias toward short templates would affect both groups alike.

The V and J genes are TRBV27 and TRBJ2-3; the D is unclear. The specimen was central memory CD4+ T cells from blood. The origin of this receptor is a man younger than 40 with type 1 diabetes. Here the CDR3 DNA reads TGTGCCAGCAGTTTATCGGAGCCGGTGAGCAGGGATACGCAGTATTTT. Protein: CASSLSEPVSRDTQYF.